This note documents a single T cell receptor beta chain sequence. The antigen is undetermined. These data originate in a study of OX40 agonist ivuxolimab in advanced cancers. The wider study: A partial response was reached by three patients: one with hepatocellular carcinoma and two with cutaneous melanoma.

Repertoires were generated with immunoSEQ multiplex PCR, while TCRdb's copy carries only in-frame clones and drops some. The sample has 50,000 to 60,000 clones, more than 80% seen once. General study points: On average, CD8+ T cells showed a greater number of expanded clones than CD4+.

Autoimmune disease history or systemic immunosuppression was exclusionary. V was cut by 3 bases and J by 10 bases, with 10 bases left in between. From germline, CDR1 is MNHEY and CDR2 SMNVEV (reference sequence). The CDR3 totals 13 residues. The rearrangement joins TRBV27 to TRBJ1-6; D remains ambiguous. The starting material was CD4+ or CD8+ T cells sorted from blood, obtained in a trial of the OX40 agonist ivuxolimab. This sequence originates from an adult with an advanced solid tumor such as melanoma, head and neck, liver or kidney cancer. The CDR3: CASSLVRGSPLHF. As DNA, the CDR3 is TGTGCCAGCAGTTTGGTAAGAGGATCACCCCTCCACTTT.